Described below is a single TCR beta chain sequence and its context. The antigen remains undetermined. The data were obtained in a study of CXCR3-negative and CXCR3-positive naive CD8 T cells. UMI-tagged TRB cDNA libraries were built via 5' RACE. TCRdb re-called the 5' RACE reads; every CDR3 protein appears as one record, without DNA. Its clone listing holds over 100,000 distinct CDR3 sequences. General study findings and limits: CXCR3-positive naive cells carried more hydrophobic TRB CDR3s than CXCR3-negative ones.

The sample taken for sequencing was naive CXCR3- CD8+ T cells from blood. Specified subset: CD45RO-CCR7+CD27+CD95- naive CD8+ T cells lacking CXCR3 (TNR3-). The TCR originated in a human donor in good health. Some clones in this sample may be carry-over from other donors' samples.

CDR3 amino acids: CASKQGGQETQYF. V is TRBV25-1 and J is TRBJ2-5; the D gene TCRdb calls, TRBD1, cannot be checked with no DNA. Germline V CDR1 and CDR2: MGHDK, SYGVNS. This CDR3 region has 13 residues.